The entry below describes one T cell receptor beta chain. The sample is drawn from a study of technical replicates of blood from a handful of donors. CDR1 MDHEN and CDR2 SYDVKM come from the germline V gene. CDR3 length: 14 residues. Trimming removed 6 bases at V and 3 bases at J, with 15 bases between. Only in-frame clones appear in the TCRdb table, and some are missing; sequencing was by immunoSEQ multiplex PCR. Of tens of thousands of clones listed, 85% to 95% are singletons. Source material: T cells isolated from PBMCs. The chain couples TRBV28 to TRBJ2-7; D not resolved. This sequence was found in a human donor in good health. CDR3 DNA sequence: TGTGCCAGCAGCCCCCCGAGTCTTCTCTACGAGCAGTACTTC. Its translation: CASSPPSLLYEQYF. The whole variable domain, filled in from reference TRBV28 and TRBJ2-7, reads DVKVTQSSRYLVKRTGEKVFLECVQDMDHENMFWYRQDPGLGLRLIYFSYDVKMKEKGDIPEGYSVSREKKERFSLILESASTNQTSMYLCASSPPSLLYEQYFGPGTRLTVT.